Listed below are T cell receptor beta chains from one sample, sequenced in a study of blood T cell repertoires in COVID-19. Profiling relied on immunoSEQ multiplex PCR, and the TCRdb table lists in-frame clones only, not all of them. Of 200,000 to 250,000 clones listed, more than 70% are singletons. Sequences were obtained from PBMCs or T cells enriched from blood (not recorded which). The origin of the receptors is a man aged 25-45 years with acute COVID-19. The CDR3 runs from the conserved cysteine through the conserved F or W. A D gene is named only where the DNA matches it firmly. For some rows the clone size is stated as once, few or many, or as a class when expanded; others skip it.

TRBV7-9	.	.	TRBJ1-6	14	CATPGGEVFSPLHF	TGTGCCACCCCCGGCGGGGAGGTATTCTCACCCCTCCACTTT
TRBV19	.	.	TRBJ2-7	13	CASSPVPGYEQYF	TGTGCCAGTAGTCCCGTCCCGGGCTACGAGCAGTACTTC
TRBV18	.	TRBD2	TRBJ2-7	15	CASSPRSGGQGEQYF	TGTGCCAGCTCACCACGTAGCGGGGGGCAGGGCGAGCAGTACTTC
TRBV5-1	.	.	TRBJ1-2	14	CASSPSGGDYGYTF	TGCGCCAGCAGCCCTAGCGGAGGGGACTATGGCTACACCTTC
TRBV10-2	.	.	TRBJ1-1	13	CASGEGDLTEAFF	TGCGCCAGCGGAGAGGGGGATTTGACTGAAGCTTTCTTT
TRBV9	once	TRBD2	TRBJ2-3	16	CASSVLAGQSTDTQYF	TGTGCCAGCAGCGTACTAGCGGGCCAAAGCACAGATACGCAGTATTTT
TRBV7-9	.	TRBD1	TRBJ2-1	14	CASSFRDRGYEQFF	TGTGCCAGCAGCTTCCGGGACAGGGGTTATGAGCAGTTCTTC
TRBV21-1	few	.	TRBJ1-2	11	CASSWRHGYTF	TGTGCCAGCAGCTGGAGACATGGCTACACCTTC
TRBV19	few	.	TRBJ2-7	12	CASSISGYEQYF	TGTGCCAGTAGTATATCCGGTTACGAGCAGTACTTC
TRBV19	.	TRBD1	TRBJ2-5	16	CASSNPRDRGGETQYF	TGTGCCAGTAGTAACCCCCGAGACAGGGGGGGAGAGACCCAGTACTTC
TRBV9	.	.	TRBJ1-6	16	CASSVGESSYNSPLHF	TGTGCCAGCAGCGTAGGGGAGAGCTCCTATAATTCACCCCTCCACTTT
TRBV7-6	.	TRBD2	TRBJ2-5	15	CASSPGLAGGETQYF	TGTGCCAGCAGCCCGGGACTAGCGGGGGGGGAGACCCAGTACTTC
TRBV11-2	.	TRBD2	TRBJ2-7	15	CASSFSSGEAYEQYF	TGTGCCAGCAGCTTTTCTAGCGGGGAGGCGTACGAGCAGTACTTC
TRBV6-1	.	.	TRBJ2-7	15	CASSETGYGICEQYF	TGTGCCAGCAGTGAAACAGGCTACGGCATCTGCGAGCAGTACTTC
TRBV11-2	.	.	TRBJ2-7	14	CASTLLGAGDEQYF	TGTGCCAGCACGCTATTGGGGGCCGGGGACGAGCAGTACTTC
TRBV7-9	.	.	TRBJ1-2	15	CASSLSGHVNYGYTF	TGTGCCAGCAGCTTAAGTGGACACGTGAACTATGGCTACACCTTC
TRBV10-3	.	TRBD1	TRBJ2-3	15	CAISGQGVYTDTQYF	TGTGCCATCAGTGGACAGGGGGTCTACACAGATACGCAGTATTTT
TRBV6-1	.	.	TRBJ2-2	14	CASSELRGAGELFF	TGTGCCAGCAGTGAACTTCGGGGTGCCGGGGAGCTGTTTTTT
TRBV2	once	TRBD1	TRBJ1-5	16	CASSSGTGVGNQPQHF	TGTGCCAGCAGCTCCGGGACAGGGGTCGGCAATCAGCCCCAGCATTTT
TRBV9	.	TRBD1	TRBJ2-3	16	CASSPRDRKLTDTQYF	TGTGCCAGCAGCCCCCGGGACAGGAAACTCACAGATACGCAGTATTTT
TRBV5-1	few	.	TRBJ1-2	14	CASSGQTSNYGYTF	TGCGCCAGCAGCGGACAGACCTCTAACTATGGCTACACCTTC
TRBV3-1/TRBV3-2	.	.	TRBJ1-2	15	CASSPMGPGKDGYTF	TGTGCCAGCAGCCCTATGGGGCCCGGAAAGGACGGCTACACCTTC
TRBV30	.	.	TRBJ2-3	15	CAWSGAAGGTDTQYF	TGTGCCTGGAGTGGGGCGGCCGGGGGCACAGATACGCAGTATTTT
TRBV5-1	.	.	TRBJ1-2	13	CASSLTSGYGYTF	TGCGCCAGCAGCTTAACGTCAGGCTATGGCTACACCTTC
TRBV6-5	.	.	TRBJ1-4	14	CASSYEQINEKLFF	TGTGCCAGCAGTTACGAACAGATTAATGAAAAACTGTTTTTT
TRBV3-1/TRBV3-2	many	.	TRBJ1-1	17	CASSHVMRMGADTEAFF	TGTGCCAGCAGCCACGTTATGAGAATGGGGGCGGACACTGAAGCTTTCTTT
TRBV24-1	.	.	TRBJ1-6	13	CATSATGISPLHF	TGTGCCACCAGTGCCACAGGAATATCACCCCTCCACTTT
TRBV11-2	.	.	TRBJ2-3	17	CASSLEGAVRGTDTQYF	TGTGCCAGCAGCTTAGAAGGTGCGGTGAGAGGCACAGATACGCAGTATTTT
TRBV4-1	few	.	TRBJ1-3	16	CASSLSQQGYVNTIYF	TGCGCCAGCAGCCTTTCCCAACAGGGCTATGTCAACACCATATATTTT
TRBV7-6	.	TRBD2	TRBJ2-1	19	CASSLPRGASGGAYNEQFF	TGTGCCAGCAGCTTACCTCGTGGGGCTAGCGGGGGGGCCTACAATGAGCAGTTCTTC
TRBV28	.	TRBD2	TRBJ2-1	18	CASSLRELAGGPGNEQFF	TGTGCCAGCAGTTTAAGGGAACTAGCGGGGGGGCCGGGCAATGAGCAGTTCTTC
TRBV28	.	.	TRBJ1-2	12	CASGGFNYGYTF	TGTGCCAGCGGGGGGTTTAACTATGGCTACACCTTC
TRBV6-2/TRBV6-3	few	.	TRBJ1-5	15	CASSYPYRGNQPQHF	TGTGCCAGCAGTTACCCCTACAGGGGCAATCAGCCCCAGCATTTT
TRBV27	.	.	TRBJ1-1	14	CASSPMRVSTEAFF	TGTGCCAGCAGTCCTATGCGGGTGAGCACTGAAGCTTTCTTT
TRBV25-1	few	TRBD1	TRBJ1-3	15	CATSPSDRAGNTIYF	TGTGCCACCTCACCGTCCGACAGGGCTGGAAACACCATATATTTT
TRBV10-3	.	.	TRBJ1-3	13	CAIGGLTGDSFDF	TGTGCCATCGGGGGGTTGACCGGTGACAGTTTCGATTTT
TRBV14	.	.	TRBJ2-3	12	CASSQVRGGQYF	TGTGCCAGCAGCCAAGTCCGGGGTGGGCAGTATTTT
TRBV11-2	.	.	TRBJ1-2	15	CASSLGIQSRYGYTF	TGTGCCAGCAGCTTAGGTATCCAGTCTCGCTATGGCTACACCTTC
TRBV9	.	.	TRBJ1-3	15	CASSPGSYSGNTIYF	TGTGCCAGCAGCCCCGGTAGTTACTCTGGAAACACCATATATTTT
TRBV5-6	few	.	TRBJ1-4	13	CASSLERAEKLFF	TGTGCCAGCAGTCTCGAGAGGGCTGAAAAACTGTTTTTT
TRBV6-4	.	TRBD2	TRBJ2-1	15	CASSVSGGSYNEQFF	TGTGCCAGCAGTGTTAGCGGGGGGTCCTACAATGAGCAGTTCTTC
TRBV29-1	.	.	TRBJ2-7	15	CSVEAYRERIYEQYF	TGCAGCGTTGAAGCTTATAGGGAGCGGATTTACGAGCAGTACTTC
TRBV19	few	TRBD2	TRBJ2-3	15	CASTPRTSSTDTQYF	TGTGCCAGTACCCCAAGGACTAGTTCTACAGATACGCAGTATTTT
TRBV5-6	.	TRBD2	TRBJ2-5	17	CASSLTASGGFQETQYF	TGTGCCAGCAGCTTGACCGCCAGCGGGGGTTTTCAAGAGACCCAGTACTTC
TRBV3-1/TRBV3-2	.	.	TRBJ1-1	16	CASSQPWRGQAGEAFF	TGTGCCAGCAGCCAGCCCTGGCGGGGGCAGGCCGGTGAAGCTTTCTTT
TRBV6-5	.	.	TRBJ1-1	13	CASSLQANTEAFF	TGTGCCAGCAGTCTACAGGCTAACACTGAAGCTTTCTTT
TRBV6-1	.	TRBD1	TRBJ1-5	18	CASSEVRGGQGSNQPQHF	TGTGCCAGCAGTGAAGTCCGCGGGGGACAGGGTAGCAATCAGCCCCAGCATTTT
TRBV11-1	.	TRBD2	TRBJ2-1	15	CASSSKGLAGLQWFF	TGTGCCAGCAGCTCAAAGGGACTAGCGGGGTTACAGTGGTTCTTC
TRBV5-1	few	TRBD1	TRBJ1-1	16	CASSLGQGGMNTEAFF	TGCGCCAGCAGCCTAGGACAGGGCGGGATGAACACTGAAGCTTTCTTT
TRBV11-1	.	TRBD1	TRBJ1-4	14	CASSFGDSGEKLFF	TGTGCCAGCAGCTTCGGGGACAGTGGCGAAAAACTGTTTTTT
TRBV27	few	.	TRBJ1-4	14	CASSPRQTNEKLFF	TGTGCCAGCAGTCCCAGACAGACTAATGAAAAACTGTTTTTT
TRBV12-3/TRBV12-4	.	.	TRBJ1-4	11	CASIGREKLFF	TGTGCCAGCATTGGGCGTGAAAAACTGTTTTTT
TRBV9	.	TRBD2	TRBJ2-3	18	CASSYNKEMAGGRDTQYF	TGTGCCAGCAGCTACAACAAAGAGATGGCGGGGGGGCGAGATACGCAGTATTTT
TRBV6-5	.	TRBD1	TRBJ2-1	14	CASSYSGQVNEQFF	TGTGCCAGCAGTTACTCGGGACAGGTGAATGAGCAGTTCTTC
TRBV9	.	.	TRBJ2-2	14	CASSVHPGTGELFF	TGTGCCAGCAGCGTCCACCCGGGAACCGGGGAGCTGTTTTTT
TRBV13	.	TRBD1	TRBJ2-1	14	CASSPTGVGNEQFF	TGTGCCAGCAGCCCTACAGGGGTTGGCAATGAGCAGTTCTTC
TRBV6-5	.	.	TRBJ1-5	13	CASKQERNQPQHF	TGTGCCAGCAAACAGGAGCGCAATCAGCCCCAGCATTTT